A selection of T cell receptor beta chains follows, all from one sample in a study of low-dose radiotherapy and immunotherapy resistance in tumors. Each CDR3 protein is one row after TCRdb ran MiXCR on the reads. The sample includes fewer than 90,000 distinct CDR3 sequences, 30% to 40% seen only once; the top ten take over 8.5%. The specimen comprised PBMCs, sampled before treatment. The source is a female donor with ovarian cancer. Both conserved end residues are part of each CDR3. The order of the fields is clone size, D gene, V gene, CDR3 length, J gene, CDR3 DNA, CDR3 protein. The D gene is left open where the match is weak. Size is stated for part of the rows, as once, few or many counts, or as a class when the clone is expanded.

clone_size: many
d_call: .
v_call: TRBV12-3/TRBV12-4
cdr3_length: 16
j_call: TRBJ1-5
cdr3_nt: TGTGCCAGCAGTCATCTCAGGGATTCGGGCAATCAGCCCCAGCATTTT
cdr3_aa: CASSHLRDSGNQPQHF

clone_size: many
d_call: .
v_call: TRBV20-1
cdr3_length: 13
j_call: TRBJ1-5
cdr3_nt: TGCAGTGCTAAGGGGAGTAGCAATCAGCCCCAGCATTTT
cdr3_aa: CSAKGSSNQPQHF

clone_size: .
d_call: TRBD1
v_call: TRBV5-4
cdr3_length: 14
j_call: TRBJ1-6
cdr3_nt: TGTGCCAGCAGCTTGCAACAGGGGAGGTCACCCCTCCACTTT
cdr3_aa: CASSLQQGRSPLHF

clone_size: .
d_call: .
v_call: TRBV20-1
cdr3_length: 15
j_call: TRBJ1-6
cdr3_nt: TGCAGTGCTAGAACCCAAGGCAGCGATGGGTCACCCCTCCACTTT
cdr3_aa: CSARTQGSDGSPLHF

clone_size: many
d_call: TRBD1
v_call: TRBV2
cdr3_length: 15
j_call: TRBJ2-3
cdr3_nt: TGTGCCAGCACCCGCGCCGGGACAGGGAGGGATACGCAGTATTTT
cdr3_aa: CASTRAGTGRDTQYF

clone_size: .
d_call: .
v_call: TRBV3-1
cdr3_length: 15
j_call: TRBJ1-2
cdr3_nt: TGTGCCAGCAGCCAAGATACGGGCCTCGGCTATGGCTACACCTTC
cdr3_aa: CASSQDTGLGYGYTF

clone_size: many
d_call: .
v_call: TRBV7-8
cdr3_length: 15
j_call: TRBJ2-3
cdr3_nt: TGTGCCAGCAGCTTACGGGGTAGCGTTGCAGATACGCAGTATTTT
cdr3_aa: CASSLRGSVADTQYF

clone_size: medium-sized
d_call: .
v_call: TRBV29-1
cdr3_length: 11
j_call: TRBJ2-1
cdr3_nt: TGCGGCTATCCCAACTACAATGAGCAGTTCTTC
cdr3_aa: CGYPNYNEQFF

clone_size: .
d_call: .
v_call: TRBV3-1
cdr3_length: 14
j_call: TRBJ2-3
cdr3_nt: TGTGCCAGCAGCCAGGTTGGATTGACAGATACGCAGTATTTT
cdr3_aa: CASSQVGLTDTQYF

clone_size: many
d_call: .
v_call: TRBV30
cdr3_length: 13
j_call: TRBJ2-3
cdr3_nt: TGTGCCTGGAGTGTACTGAGCACAGATACGCAGTATTTT
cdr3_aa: CAWSVLSTDTQYF

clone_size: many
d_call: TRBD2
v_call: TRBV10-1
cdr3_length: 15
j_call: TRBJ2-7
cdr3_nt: TGCGCCAGCAGTGACCCTATTTCTAGCGGCTACGAGCAGTACTTC
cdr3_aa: CASSDPISSGYEQYF

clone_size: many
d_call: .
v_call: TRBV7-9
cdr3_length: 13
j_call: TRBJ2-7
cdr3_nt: TGTGCCAGCAGCCGTGACACCCTCTACGAGCAGTACTTC
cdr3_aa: CASSRDTLYEQYF

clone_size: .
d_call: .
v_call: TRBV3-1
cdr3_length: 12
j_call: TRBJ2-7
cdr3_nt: TGTGCCAGCAGCCAAGGGTTCTACGAGCAGTACTTC
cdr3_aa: CASSQGFYEQYF

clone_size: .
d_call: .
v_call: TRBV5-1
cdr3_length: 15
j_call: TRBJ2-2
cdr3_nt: TGCGCCAGCAGCTTCCTCAGGGGAGACACCGGGGAGCTGTTTTTT
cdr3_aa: CASSFLRGDTGELFF